This is a list of T cell receptor beta chains from one sample in a study of cytomegalovirus exposure and HLA in healthy donors. Data came from immunoSEQ multiplex PCR; TCRdb stores just in-frame clones and leaves some out. Counted here are roughly 90,000 clones, around three quarters occurring once; the ten biggest clones make up 4.6%. Sequencing was performed on PBMCs. All receptors come from a woman aged 40 to 50 in good health and CMV-seropositive. Both conserved end residues are part of each CDR3. D genes are given only for firm matches. Clone sizes are given selectively: once, few, many, or a class where the clone is expanded.

>TRBD2|TRBJ2-2|medium-sized|TRBV19
TGTGCCAGGGGTAGCGGGAGGGTCGCCGGGGAGCTGTTTTTT
CARGSGRVAGELFF
>TRBD1|TRBJ1-2|NA|TRBV6-4
TGTGCCAGCAGTGACCCCCGGGACAGGGTTTTCCCCTATGGCTACACCTTC
CASSDPRDRVFPYGYTF
>TRBD2|TRBJ2-3|NA|TRBV7-9
TGTGCCAGCAGCTTGAGGACTAGCGGGATCCCAGATACGCAGTATTTT
CASSLRTSGIPDTQYF
>NA|TRBJ1-1|NA|TRBV7-2
TGTGCCAGCAGCTTTCAGGGGTCAGACACTGAAGCTTTCTTT
CASSFQGSDTEAFF
>TRBD1|TRBJ1-2|NA|TRBV7-2
TGTGCCAGCAGCTTAGGGGACAGGGTTTTTTATGGCTACACCTTC
CASSLGDRVFYGYTF
>NA|TRBJ2-7|NA|TRBV11-2
TGTGCCAGCAGCCCCGACCTAAGGGGGTTGGGTGAGCAGTACTTC
CASSPDLRGLGEQYF
>NA|TRBJ2-7|NA|TRBV28
TGTGCCAGCAGTCACCTAGATCTCAGCTCCTACGAGCAGTACTTC
CASSHLDLSSYEQYF
>TRBD1|TRBJ1-1|NA|TRBV6-6
TGTGCCAGCAGCCGACAGGGGGAGTCTGAAGCTTTCTTT
CASSRQGESEAFF
>NA|TRBJ2-1|NA|TRBV16
TGTGCCAGCAGCCACCTGGGGAGGAATGAGCAGTTCTTC
CASSHLGRNEQFF
>NA|TRBJ2-6|once|TRBV9
TGTGCCAGCAGCGCGGCCCCCGCGGATCACGCTGGGGCCAACGTCCTGACTTTC
CASSAAPADHAGANVLTF
>TRBD1|TRBJ1-5|NA|TRBV7-9
TGTGCCAGCAGCTCCGGACAGGGGGAACAGCCCCAGCATTTT
CASSSGQGEQPQHF
>NA|TRBJ2-7|once|TRBV29-1
TGCAGCGTTGTCGGCGGGGATAGCTCCTACGAGCAGTACTTC
CSVVGGDSSYEQYF
>TRBD1|TRBJ1-2|NA|TRBV5-1
TGCGCCAGCAGCGATGGGACAGGGGGCCCCTATGGCTACACCTTC
CASSDGTGGPYGYTF
>NA|TRBJ1-1|few|TRBV7-3
TGTGCCAGCAGCTTGGACCAGGGAAGGAACACTGAAGCTTTCTTT
CASSLDQGRNTEAFF
>NA|TRBJ1-5|few|TRBV15
TGTGCCACCAGCAGAGATGGGGAGTCTCAGCCCCAGCATTTT
CATSRDGESQPQHF
>TRBD1|TRBJ1-5|NA|TRBV5-8
TGTGCCAGCAGCGACAGGGGTAGCAATCAGCCCCAGCATTTT
CASSDRGSNQPQHF
>TRBD1|TRBJ2-7|NA|TRBV7-9
TGTGCCAGCAGGGGGACAGGGGCAGGCGAGCAGTACTTC
CASRGTGAGEQYF
>TRBD2|TRBJ2-3|once|TRBV29-1
TGCAGCGTTGGGACTAGCGGGAGCTATGTTACGCAGTATTTT
CSVGTSGSYVTQYF
>TRBD1|TRBJ1-6|once|TRBV10-3
TGTGCCATCAGTGCGGACAGGGACTCCTATAATTCACCCCTCCACTTT
CAISADRDSYNSPLHF
>NA|TRBJ2-1|NA|TRBV4-3
TGCGCCAGCAGCCTAGAAGGGGCCGTCTGGAATGAGCAGTTCTTC
CASSLEGAVWNEQFF
>NA|TRBJ2-5|NA|TRBV19
TGTGCCAGTAGTAACCAGAGAGGGGAGACCCAGTACTTC
CASSNQRGETQYF
>NA|TRBJ2-7|NA|TRBV19
TGTGCCAGTAGTATCGCGGCCCCAGACCGGACAGCATCCTACGAGCAGTACTTC
CASSIAAPDRTASYEQYF
>TRBD1|TRBJ2-6|NA|TRBV7-9
TGTGCCAGCAGCTTAGCAGGGGGCGCTGGGGCCAACGTCCTGACTTTC
CASSLAGGAGANVLTF
>TRBD2|TRBJ2-3|NA|TRBV28
TGTGCCAGCAGTTCAGCGGGGGAGATTTGGTCAGATACGCAGTATTTT
CASSSAGEIWSDTQYF
>NA|TRBJ2-2|few|TRBV5-5
TGTGCCAGCAGCTTGGAGAGGGTGAACACCGGGGAGCTGTTTTTT
CASSLERVNTGELFF
>TRBD2|TRBJ2-1|once|TRBV28
TGTGCCAGCAGTTTAGGCGGGAGTGGCTATGAGCAGTTCTTC
CASSLGGSGYEQFF
>TRBD1|TRBJ2-4|NA|TRBV7-2
TGTGCCAGCACACTACAGGGGGCCAAAAACATTCAGTACTTC
CASTLQGAKNIQYF
>NA|TRBJ1-1|NA|TRBV19
TGTGCCAGTAGGACGGGTCTGAACACTGAAGCTTTCTTT
CASRTGLNTEAFF
>TRBD1|TRBJ2-7|NA|TRBV25-1
TGTGCCAGCAGTAGGACAGGGAGCTCCTACGAGCAGTACTTC
CASSRTGSSYEQYF